This T cell receptor beta chain was recovered during a study of blood T cell repertoires in COVID-19. About the study: Both acute and convalescent COVID-19 samples were obtained from the United States, Italy and Spain. PBMCs, B-cell-depleted T cells, or T cells were the source of the cDNA or gDNA that made up the material.

CDR1 is MDHEN and CDR2 is SYDVKM in the germline V gene. Trimming removed 4 bases from V and 0 bases from J; junction bases left unmatched: 9. The CDR3 has 17 residues. Produced via immunoSEQ multiplex PCR; TCRdb's table is partial and in-frame only. The sample lists 88,000 or so clones; under 85% were seen once. The sequenced sample was peripheral blood. This chain uses TRBV28 with TRBJ1-3; 7 nucleotides agree with TRBD1. The sequence was obtained from a human donor in a cohort sampled during active COVID-19. The chain's CDR3 is CASSSSLTGSSGNTIYF. The CDR3 DNA follows: TGTGCCAGCAGTTCAAGTCTGACAGGGAGCTCTGGAAACACCATATATTTT. Together with reference TRBV28 and TRBJ1-3, the CDR3 gives the full variable domain: DVKVTQSSRYLVKRTGEKVFLECVQDMDHENMFWYRQDPGLGLRLIYFSYDVKMKEKGDIPEGYSVSREKKERFSLILESASTNQTSMYLCASSSSLTGSSGNTIYFGEGSWLTVV.